The 22 T cell receptor beta chains below come from one sample, sequenced in a study of blood T cell repertoires in COVID-19. The method was immunoSEQ multiplex PCR; TCRdb's version includes in-frame clones alone and lacks a portion of them. Among under 450,000 clones listed, approximately 80% were seen once. Sample: peripheral blood. These receptors were taken from a human donor with acute or convalescent COVID-19. The donor label of this sample is uncertain.

This clone was seen a handful of times. DNA for the CDR3: TGTGCCAGCACAGAGACAGGCTTTAGCACCGGGGAGCTGTTTTTT. Protein product: CASTETGFSTGELFF. This chain connects TRBV2 to TRBJ2-2; tentative D call: TRBD1 (6 bases). V lost 7 bases to trimming and J lost 4 bases, with 16 bases between them. Germline V gene lookup returns CDR1 SNHLY and CDR2 FYNNEI. There are 15 residues in the CDR3.

The DNA for the CDR3 is TGTGCCAGCACCCACAGAAACACCGGGGAGCTGTTTTTT. Protein sequence: CASTHRNTGELFF. V is TRBV2 and J is TRBJ2-2; no clear D. V lost 7 bases and J lost 2, with 8 bases in between. The CDR3 has 13 residues. Germline CDR1 SNHLY, CDR2 FYNNEI.

The chain links TRBV28 to TRBJ1-2; D may be TRBD1 (6 bases). Germline assignment: CDR1 MDHEN and CDR2 SYDVKM. The ends were cut back, 4 bases at V and 4 bases at J, with 19 bases in the middle. This CDR3 spans 16 amino acids. DNA for the CDR3: TGTGCCAGCAGTTCCCCCCGGACAGAGATCTTCTATGGCTACACCTTC. It encodes CASSSPRTEIFYGYTF.

CDR3 residues: CASSKVYPGGAYNEQFF. The DNA of the CDR3 is TGTGCCAGCAGCAAAGTATACCCCGGGGGTGCCTACAATGAGCAGTTCTTC. The gene calls are TRBV21-1 and TRBJ2-1; the table names TRBD2, a call not compared with the DNA. TRBV21-1 is a listed pseudogene. The CDR3 contains 17 residues.

In nucleotides, the CDR3 is TGTGCCAGCCGGACAGGGGAGACCGGGGAGCTGTTTTTT. It encodes CASRTGETGELFF. The chain links TRBV2 to TRBJ2-2; 9 bases align to TRBD1. The J segment lost 5 bases and the V segment lost 8 bases, leaving 3 bases of the junction unmatched. The CDR3 contains 13 residues. Germline assignment: CDR1 SNHLY and CDR2 FYNNEI.

The V gene is TRBV28, the J gene TRBJ2-7; 9 positions agree with TRBD2. V dropped 2 bases and J dropped 3; count of bases not matched to a gene: 17. This CDR3 region has 19 residues. Germline lookup yields CDR1 MDHEN and CDR2 SYDVKM. The DNA of the CDR3 is TGTGCCAGCAGTTTAACCGGCGGGCGGGAGGGCCTCCGAGTCTACGAGCAGTACTTC. Translation: CASSLTGGREGLRVYEQYF.

V is TRBV30 and J is TRBJ2-2, with 9 nucleotides matching TRBD2. The CDR3 has 15 amino acids. V shed 8 bases, J shed 4 bases, and the junction held 11 bases outside the gene matches. Germline loops: CDR1 GTSNPN, CDR2 SVGIG (reference sequence). CDR3 nucleotide sequence: TGTGCCGGGTCGCGGGGGGGCTCTGTCACCGGGGAGCTGTTTTTT. It specifies CAGSRGGSVTGELFF.

The chain links TRBV18 to TRBJ1-2; 7 bases align to TRBD1. Germline CDR1 and CDR2: KGHSH and LQKENI. V lost 3 bases, J lost 4 bases, and 8 bases stayed unmatched. This CDR3 spans 15 amino acids. The CDR3: CASSPQNRGGYGYTF. As DNA, the CDR3 is TGTGCCAGCTCACCCCAAAACAGGGGCGGCTATGGCTACACCTTC. The whole variable domain, filled in from reference TRBV18 and TRBJ1-2, reads NAGVMQNPRHLVRRRGQEARLRCSPMKGHSHVYWYRQLPEEGLKFMVYLQKENIIDESGMPKERFSAEFPKEGPSILRIQQVVRGDSAAYFCASSPQNRGGYGYTFGSGTRLTVV.

The chain recombines TRBV3-1 (or the pseudogene TRBV3-2) with TRBJ1-5; 9 bases are shared with TRBD1. This CDR3 has 14 residues. Trimming took 5 bases from V and 4 from J; bases not matched to a gene: 3. Germline-derived CDR1 and CDR2 are LGHDT and YNNKEL (reference sequence). The chain's CDR3 is CASSKGTGNQPQHF. In nucleotides, the CDR3 is TGTGCCAGCAGCAAGGGGACAGGGAATCAGCCCCAGCATTTT.

The rearrangement links TRBV7-8 to TRBJ2-3, with 8 bases matching TRBD1. CDR1 SGHVS and CDR2 FQNEAQ come from the germline V gene. The CDR3 is made up of 17 amino acids. Trimming at V came to 6 bases and at J to 2 bases, leaving 13 bases not matched to a gene. CDR3 protein: CASRSKTGTGYTDTQYF. The CDR3 DNA is TGTGCCAGCAGATCTAAGACCGGGACAGGATACACAGATACGCAGTATTTT.

The V gene is TRBV18, the J gene TRBJ2-3; D remains ambiguous. The CDR3 runs 14 residues. The V and J ends lost 3 bases and 2 bases respectively, with 9 bases between them. Looked up from germline, CDR1 is KGHSH and CDR2 is LQKENI. The CDR3 reads CASSPIENTDTQYF. CDR3 DNA: TGTGCCAGCTCACCTATAGAAAACACAGATACGCAGTATTTT.

This clone was counted between two and nine times. Other DNA variants within this sample encode the same CDR3. The chain has TRBV19 and TRBJ1-2; TRBD1 agrees at 7 bases. With 7 bases clipped from V and 0 bases from J, the junction kept 2 bases outside the gene matches. Germline CDR1 reads LNHDA; CDR2 reads SQIVND (reference sequence). The CDR3 totals 13 residues. As DNA, the CDR3 is TGTGCCAGTACGGGACAGACTAACTATGGCTACACCTTC. It encodes CASTGQTNYGYTF. The full variable domain, its missing parts supplied by reference TRBV19 and TRBJ1-2, is DGGITQSPKYLFRKEGQNVTLSCEQNLNHDAMYWYRQDPGQGLRLIYYSQIVNDFQKGDIAEGYSVSREKKESFPLTVTSAQKNPTAFYLCASTGQTNYGYTFGSGTRLTVV.

V is TRBV19 and J is TRBJ1-1; TRBD1 agrees at 7 bases. The V and J ends lost 0 bases and 7 bases, in that order; junction bases with no gene match: 5. This CDR3 comprises 14 residues. Germline CDR1 is LNHDA and CDR2 is SQIVND (reference sequence). In nucleotides, the CDR3 is TGTGCCAGTAGTATAGAGACAGGGCCCCGTGAAGCTTTCTTT. It encodes CASSIETGPREAFF.

The genes are TRBV18 and TRBJ2-7, with D unclear. The V gene's germline CDR1 is KGHSH and CDR2 LQKENI. Trimming stripped 1 base from V and 0 bases from J, with 7 bases between. This CDR3 is built from 14 residues. In DNA form, the CDR3 reads TGTGCCAGCTCACCACTAGAGAGCTCCTACGAGCAGTACTTC. This translates into CASSPLESSYEQYF.

This clone was counted a single time. The chain couples TRBV5-1 to TRBJ2-1, with 10 nucleotides matching TRBD2. The CDR3 extends over 16 amino acids. Trimming at V came to 2 bases and at J to 2 bases, leaving 4 bases not matched to a gene. Germline V gene lookup returns CDR1 SGHRS and CDR2 YFSETQ. The CDR3 sequence: CASSFGTSVPYNEQFF. The CDR3 DNA is TGCGCCAGCAGCTTTGGGACTAGCGTACCCTACAATGAGCAGTTCTTC.

At least ten counts were recorded for this clone. The chain joins TRBV7-9 to TRBJ1-6; no clear D gene. V was cut by 2 bases and J by 6 bases, with 8 bases left in between. The V gene's germline CDR1 is SEHNR and CDR2 FQNEAQ (reference sequence). This CDR3 is 14 amino acids long. CDR3 sequence (DNA): TGTGCCAGCAGCTTATGGGAGTCTAATTCACCCCTCCACTTT. Its translation is CASSLWESNSPLHF. Supplemented by reference TRBV7-9 and TRBJ1-6, the full variable domain reads DTGVSQNPRHKITKRGQNVTFRCDPISEHNRLYWYRQTLGQGPEFLTYFQNEAQLEKSRLLSDRFSAERPKGSFSTLEIQRTEQGDSAMYLCASSLWESNSPLHFGNGTRLTVT.

Ten or more counts support this clone. This rearrangement joins TRBV28 to TRBJ2-7, with D possibly TRBD1 on 5 matching bases. Trimming pared 3 bases from V and 6 bases from J, leaving 9 bases between. Germline CDR1 reads MDHEN; CDR2 reads SYDVKM. The CDR3 extends over 12 amino acids. This CDR3 reads CASSFGRVEQYF. CDR3 bases: TGTGCCAGCAGTTTCGGCAGGGTCGAGCAGTACTTC.

With respect to this clone: One end of the junction varies from germline; a read error may be responsible. Here the CDR3 reads CASSQKTGPPYGQYF. Here the CDR3 DNA reads TGTGCCAGCAGCCAGAAAACAGGGCCCCCCTACGGGCAGTACTTC. The V and J genes are TRBV5-6 and TRBJ2-7; D is perhaps TRBD1 (6 bases). This CDR3 comprises 15 residues. Germline V gene sequence: CDR1 SGHDT, CDR2 YYEEEE.

The chain employs TRBV30 and TRBJ2-1; 9 nucleotides agree with TRBD2. With 3 bases clipped from V and 8 bases from J, the junction kept 2 bases outside the gene matches. Germline assignment: CDR1 GTSNPN and CDR2 SVGIG (reference sequence). CDR3 length: 12 residues. This CDR3 reads CAWRREGHEQFF. CDR3 nucleotide sequence: TGTGCCTGGAGGCGGGAGGGCCATGAGCAGTTCTTC.

This chain uses TRBV5-1 with TRBJ1-1, with D possibly TRBD1 on 5 matching bases. The germline V and J ends were trimmed by 5 bases and 8 bases, with 13 bases remaining between them. This CDR3 spans 12 amino acids. Germline CDR1 is SGHRS and CDR2 is YFSETQ. The CDR3 region is CASRRGTSEAFF. The CDR3 DNA sequence: TGCGCCAGCAGAAGGGGAACCTCCGAAGCTTTCTTT.

This chain joins TRBV6-2 or TRBV6-3 and TRBJ1-3; possibly TRBD1 for D (5 bases). Trimming pared 2 bases from V and 0 bases from J, leaving 14 bases between. The CDR3 totals 17 residues. Germline V gene sequence: CDR1 MNHEY, CDR2 SVGEGT. CDR3 coding DNA: TGTGCCAGCAGTTACGCCCGACAGCTACTCTCTGGAAACACCATATATTTT. It codes for CASSYARQLLSGNTIYF.

This sequence joins TRBV6-5 and TRBJ2-2; 13 bases map to TRBD2. With 7 bases clipped from V and 3 bases from J, the junction kept 2 bases outside the gene matches. This CDR3 region has 15 residues. The germline V gene has CDR1 MNHEY and CDR2 SVGAGI. In DNA, the CDR3 is TGTGCCAGCAAAGGACTAGCGGGGGACACCGGGGAGCTGTTTTTT. Amino acid sequence: CASKGLAGDTGELFF.